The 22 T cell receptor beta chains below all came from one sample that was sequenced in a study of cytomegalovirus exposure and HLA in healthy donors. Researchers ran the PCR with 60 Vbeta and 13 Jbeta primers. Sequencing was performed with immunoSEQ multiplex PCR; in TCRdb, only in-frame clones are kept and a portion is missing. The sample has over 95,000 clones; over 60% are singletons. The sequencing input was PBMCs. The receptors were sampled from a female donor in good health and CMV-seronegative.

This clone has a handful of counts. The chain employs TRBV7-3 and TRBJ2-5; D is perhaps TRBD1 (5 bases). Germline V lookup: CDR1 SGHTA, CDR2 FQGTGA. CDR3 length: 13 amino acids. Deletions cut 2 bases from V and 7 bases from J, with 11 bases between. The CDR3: CASSLDPQGTQYF. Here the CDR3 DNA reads TGTGCCAGCAGCTTAGACCCCCAGGGGACCCAGTACTTC.

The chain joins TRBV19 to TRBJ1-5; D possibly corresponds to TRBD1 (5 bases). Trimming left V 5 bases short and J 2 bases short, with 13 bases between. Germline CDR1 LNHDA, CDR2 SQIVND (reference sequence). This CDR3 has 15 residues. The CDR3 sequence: CASSFGDRGNQPQHF. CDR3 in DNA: TGTGCCAGTAGTTTTGGCGACAGAGGCAATCAGCCCCAGCATTTT. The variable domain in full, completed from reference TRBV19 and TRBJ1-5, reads DGGITQSPKYLFRKEGQNVTLSCEQNLNHDAMYWYRQDPGQGLRLIYYSQIVNDFQKGDIAEGYSVSREKKESFPLTVTSAQKNPTAFYLCASSFGDRGNQPQHFGDGTRLSIL.

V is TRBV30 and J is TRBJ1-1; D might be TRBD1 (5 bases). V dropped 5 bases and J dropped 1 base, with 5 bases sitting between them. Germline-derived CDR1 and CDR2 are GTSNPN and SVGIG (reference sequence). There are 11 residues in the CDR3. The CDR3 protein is CAWGQNTEAFF. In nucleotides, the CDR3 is TGTGCCTGGGGACAGAACACTGAAGCTTTCTTT.

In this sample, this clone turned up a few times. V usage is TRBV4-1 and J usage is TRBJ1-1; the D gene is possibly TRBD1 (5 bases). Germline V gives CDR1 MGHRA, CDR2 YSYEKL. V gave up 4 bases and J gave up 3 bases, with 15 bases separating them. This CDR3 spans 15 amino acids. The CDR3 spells CASSPRGDGDTEAFF. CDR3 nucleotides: TGCGCCAGCAGCCCACGGGGGGACGGGGACACTGAAGCTTTCTTT.

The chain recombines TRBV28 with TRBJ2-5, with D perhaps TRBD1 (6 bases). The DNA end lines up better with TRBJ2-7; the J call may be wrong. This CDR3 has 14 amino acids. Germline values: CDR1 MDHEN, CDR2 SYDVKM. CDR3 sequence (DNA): TGTGCCAGCAATTCAGGGGACACCGCCTACGAGCAGTACTTC. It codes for CASNSGDTAYEQYF.

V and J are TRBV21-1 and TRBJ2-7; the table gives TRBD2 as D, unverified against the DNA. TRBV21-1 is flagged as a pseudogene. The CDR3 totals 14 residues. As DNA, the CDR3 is TGTGCCAGCAGCAAAGTCCCTGAAGCCCGTGAGCAGTACTTC. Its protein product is CASSKVPEAREQYF.

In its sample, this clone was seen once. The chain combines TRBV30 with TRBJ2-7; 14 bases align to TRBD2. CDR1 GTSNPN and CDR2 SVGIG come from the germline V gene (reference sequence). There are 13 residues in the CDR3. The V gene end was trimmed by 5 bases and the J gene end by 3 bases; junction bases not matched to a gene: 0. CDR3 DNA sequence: TGTGCCTGGGGGACTAGCGGGGGCTACGAGCAGTACTTC. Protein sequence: CAWGTSGGYEQYF.

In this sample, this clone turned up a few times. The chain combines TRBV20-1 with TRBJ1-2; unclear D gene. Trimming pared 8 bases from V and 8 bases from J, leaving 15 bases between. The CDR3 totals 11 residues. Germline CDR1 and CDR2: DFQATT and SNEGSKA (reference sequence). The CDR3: CSSYQAAGYTF. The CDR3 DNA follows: TGCAGTTCCTACCAGGCTGCCGGCTACACCTTC.

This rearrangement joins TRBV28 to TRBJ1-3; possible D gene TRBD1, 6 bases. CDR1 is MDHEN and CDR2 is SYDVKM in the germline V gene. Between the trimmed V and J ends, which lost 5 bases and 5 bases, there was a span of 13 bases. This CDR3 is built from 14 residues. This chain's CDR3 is CASSPTGKRNTIYF. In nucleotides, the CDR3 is TGTGCCAGCAGTCCTACAGGGAAAAGAAACACCATATATTTT.

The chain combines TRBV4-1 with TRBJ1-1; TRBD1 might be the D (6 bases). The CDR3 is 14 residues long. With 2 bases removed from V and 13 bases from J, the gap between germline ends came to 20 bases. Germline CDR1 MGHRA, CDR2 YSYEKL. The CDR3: CASSQSEGDTIGFF. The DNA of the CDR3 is TGCGCCAGCAGCCAATCCGAGGGGGACACAATTGGTTTCTTT.

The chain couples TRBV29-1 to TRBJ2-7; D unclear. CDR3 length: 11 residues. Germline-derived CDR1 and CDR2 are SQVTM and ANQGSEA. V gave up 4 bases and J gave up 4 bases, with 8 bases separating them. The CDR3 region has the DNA TGCAGCGTTGGGTCGGAGTACGAGCAGTACTTC. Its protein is CSVGSEYEQYF.

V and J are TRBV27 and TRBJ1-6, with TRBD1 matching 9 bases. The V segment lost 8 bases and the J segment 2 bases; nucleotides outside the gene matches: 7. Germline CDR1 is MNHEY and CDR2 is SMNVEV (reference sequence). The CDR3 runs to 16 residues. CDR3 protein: CASAGTGMAYNSPLHF. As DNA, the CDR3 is TGTGCCAGCGCCGGGACAGGGATGGCCTATAATTCACCCCTCCACTTT.

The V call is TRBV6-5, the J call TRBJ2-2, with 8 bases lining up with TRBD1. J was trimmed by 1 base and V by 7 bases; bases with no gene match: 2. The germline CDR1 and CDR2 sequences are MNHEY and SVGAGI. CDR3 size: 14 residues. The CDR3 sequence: CASIDRGNTGELFF. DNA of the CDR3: TGTGCCAGCATCGACAGGGGGAACACCGGGGAGCTGTTTTTT.

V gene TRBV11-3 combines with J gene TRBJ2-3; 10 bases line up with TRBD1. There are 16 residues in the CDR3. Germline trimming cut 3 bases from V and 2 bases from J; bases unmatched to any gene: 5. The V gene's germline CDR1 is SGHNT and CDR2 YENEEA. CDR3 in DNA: TGTGCCAGCAGCTTCGGGACAGGGGATTCCACAGATACGCAGTATTTT. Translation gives CASSFGTGDSTDTQYF.

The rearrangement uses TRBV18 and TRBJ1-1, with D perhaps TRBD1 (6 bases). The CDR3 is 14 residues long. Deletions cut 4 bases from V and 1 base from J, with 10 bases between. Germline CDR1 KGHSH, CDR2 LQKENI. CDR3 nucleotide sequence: TGTGCCAGCTCACGGCAGACAGGGAACACTGAAGCTTTCTTT. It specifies CASSRQTGNTEAFF.

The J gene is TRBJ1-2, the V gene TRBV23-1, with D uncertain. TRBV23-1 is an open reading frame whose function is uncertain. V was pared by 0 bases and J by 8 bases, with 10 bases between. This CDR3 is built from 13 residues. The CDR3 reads CASSQSIREGYTF. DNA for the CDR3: TGCGCCAGCAGTCAATCTATAAGGGAGGGCTACACCTTC.

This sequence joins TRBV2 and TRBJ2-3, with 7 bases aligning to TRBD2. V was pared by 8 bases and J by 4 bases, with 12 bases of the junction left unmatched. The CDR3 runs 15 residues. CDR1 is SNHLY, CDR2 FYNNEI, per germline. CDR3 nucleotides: TGTGCCAGCTCCAAAGCGGGGTCCGGGGCAGATACGCAGTATTTT. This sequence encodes CASSKAGSGADTQYF.

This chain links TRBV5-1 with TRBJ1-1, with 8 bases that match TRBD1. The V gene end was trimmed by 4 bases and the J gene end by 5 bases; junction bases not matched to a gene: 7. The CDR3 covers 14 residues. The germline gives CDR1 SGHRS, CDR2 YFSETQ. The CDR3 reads CASSVTGARTEAFF. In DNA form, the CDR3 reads TGCGCCAGCAGCGTGACAGGGGCCAGAACTGAAGCTTTCTTT. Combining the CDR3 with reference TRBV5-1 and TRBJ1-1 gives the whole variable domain KAGVTQTPRYLIKTRGQQVTLSCSPISGHRSVSWYQQTPGQGLQFLFEYFSETQRNKGNFPGRFSGRQFSNSRSEMNVSTLELGDSALYLCASSVTGARTEAFFGQGTRLTVV.

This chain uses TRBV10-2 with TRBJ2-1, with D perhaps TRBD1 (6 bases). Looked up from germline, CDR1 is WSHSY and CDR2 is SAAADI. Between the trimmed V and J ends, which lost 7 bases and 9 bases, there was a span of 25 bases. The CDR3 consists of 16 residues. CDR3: CASTKVGRGQNPEQFF. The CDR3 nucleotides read TGCGCCAGCACCAAAGTGGGCAGGGGCCAAAATCCTGAGCAGTTCTTC.

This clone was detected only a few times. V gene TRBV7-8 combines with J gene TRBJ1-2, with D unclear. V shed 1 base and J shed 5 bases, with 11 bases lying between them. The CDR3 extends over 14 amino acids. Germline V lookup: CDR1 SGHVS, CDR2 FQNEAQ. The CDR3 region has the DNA TGTGCCAGCAGCTTAGAGCCAGGCCCTTATGGCTACACCTTC. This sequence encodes CASSLEPGPYGYTF. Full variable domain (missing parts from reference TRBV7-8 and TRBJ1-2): GAGVSQSPRYKVAKRGQDVALRCDPISGHVSLFWYQQALGQGPEFLTYFQNEAQLDKSGLPSDRFFAERPEGSVSTLKIQRTQQEDSAVYLCASSLEPGPYGYTFGSGTRLTVV.

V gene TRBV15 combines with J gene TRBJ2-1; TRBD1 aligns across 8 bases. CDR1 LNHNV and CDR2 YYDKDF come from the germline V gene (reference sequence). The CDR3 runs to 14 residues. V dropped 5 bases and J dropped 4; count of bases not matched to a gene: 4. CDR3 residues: CATSRDRTYNEQFF. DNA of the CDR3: TGTGCCACCAGCCGGGACAGGACTTACAATGAGCAGTTCTTC.

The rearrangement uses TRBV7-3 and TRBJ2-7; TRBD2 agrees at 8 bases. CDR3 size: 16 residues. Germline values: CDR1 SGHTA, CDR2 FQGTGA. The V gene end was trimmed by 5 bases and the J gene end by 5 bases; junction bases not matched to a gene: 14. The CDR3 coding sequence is TGTGCCAGCAGCCTGCATGGGACTAGTACAAGTAACGAGCAGTACTTC. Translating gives CASSLHGTSTSNEQYF.